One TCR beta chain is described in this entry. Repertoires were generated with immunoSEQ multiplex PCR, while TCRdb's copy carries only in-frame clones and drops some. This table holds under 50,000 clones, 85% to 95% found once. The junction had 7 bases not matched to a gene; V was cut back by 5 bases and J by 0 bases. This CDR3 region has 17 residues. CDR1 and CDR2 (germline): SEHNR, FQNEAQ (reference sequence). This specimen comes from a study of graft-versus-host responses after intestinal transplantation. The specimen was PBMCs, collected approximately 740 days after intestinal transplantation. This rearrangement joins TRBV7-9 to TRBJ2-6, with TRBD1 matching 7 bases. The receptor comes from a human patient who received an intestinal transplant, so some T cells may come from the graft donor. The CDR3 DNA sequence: TGTGCCAGCAGCCCCGGGGACAGCCGCTCTGGGGCCAACGTCCTGACTTTC. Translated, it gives CASSPGDSRSGANVLTF.